The entry below gives a single T cell receptor beta chain sequence along with its context. Its matching antigen is unknown. This sample was taken from a study of shared clonotypes between healthy human individuals. Study-wide findings and caveats: Among a handful of donors, approximately 5% of naive CD4 clonotypes were found in common.

Methods used by the authors: From ImmunoSEQ came sequences covering only the junction and carrying no quality scores, so filtering differed. Sequencing was performed with immunoSEQ multiplex PCR; in TCRdb, only in-frame clones are kept and a portion is missing. For V, J and clone size, that table is used; D and trimming come from the DNA. The data contain 330,000 or so clones, roughly 70% of them singletons. There are 14 residues in the CDR3. Per the germline V gene, CDR1 is SGHRS and CDR2 is YFSETQ. The junction had 5 bases not matched to a gene; V was cut back by 2 bases and J by 4 bases. This TCR came from a man in his thirties or forties in good health. Input material: memory CD4+ T cells sorted from blood. Subset of the sample: CD45RA-negative fraction. V and J are TRBV5-1 and TRBJ2-5, with 7 positions matching TRBD1. In DNA, the CDR3 is TGCGCCAGCAGCTTAAGGGGGCTCGGAGAGACCCAGTACTTC. This translates into CASSLRGLGETQYF.